This TCR beta chain emerged from a study of T cell repertoires in cytomegalovirus infection (dated by TCRdb to about 2019). In terms of the full investigation: The HLA type of each donor mattered for the analysis, because public TCR beta signatures pointed to carriage of CMV infection along with the matching HLA type. General conclusions and limits of the study: The ex vivo response was dominated by HLA-C-restricted CMV-specific TCR beta clonotypes, which also provided the single most frequent clonotype in two of eight donors. Carriers of CMV infection plus the relevant HLA type were discriminated by the cumulative frequency of public TCR beta family members in the study cohort and in an independent roughly 350-donor cohort.

These reads were obtained on an Illumina HiSeq 1500. TCRdb ran its own pipeline on the public reads, namely fastp trimming at Q25 and MiXCR clone calling, and kept in-frame beta chains. Rows matching on CDR3 protein sequence are summarized as one entry with the most common DNA and genes. The sample profile shows approximately 250,000 distinct CDR3 sequences; 8% to 9.5% of them were found once. Roughly 16% of the sample is taken by the ten largest. Ten or more counts support this clonotype. The antigen it binds to is not known. The record has no base qualities; no much larger clone is one base away. The CDR3 covers 12 residues, taking in both the cysteine and the phenylalanine. Of all the DNA, just the CDR3 is kept, 36 bases in frame from base 1. CDR1 is given as MDHEN and CDR2 as SYDVKM, both from the germline V gene. Between the V and J ends, shortened by 5 bases and 5 bases respectively, the junction contains 9 bases.

The chain links TRBV28 with TRBJ1-2; the D gene remains uncertain. This sequence was found in a human donor in good health (CMV status not recorded). Some clones in this sample may be carry-over from other donors' samples. Source material: PBMCs. This receptor carries the CDR3 CASSARSYGYTF. The DNA reads TGTGCCAGCAGTGCCCGGTCTTATGGCTACACCTTC.